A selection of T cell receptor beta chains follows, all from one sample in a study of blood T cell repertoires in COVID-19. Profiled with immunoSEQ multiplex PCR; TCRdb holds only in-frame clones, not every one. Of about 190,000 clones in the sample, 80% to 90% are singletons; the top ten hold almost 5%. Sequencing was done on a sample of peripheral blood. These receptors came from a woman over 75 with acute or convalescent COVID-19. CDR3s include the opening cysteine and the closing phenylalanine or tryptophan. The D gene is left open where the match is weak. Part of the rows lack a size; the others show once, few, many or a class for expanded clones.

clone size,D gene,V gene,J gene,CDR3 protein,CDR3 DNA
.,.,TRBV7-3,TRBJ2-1,CASSYSGEVYNEQFF,TGTGCCAGCAGTTATAGCGGAGAAGTCTACAATGAGCAGTTCTTC
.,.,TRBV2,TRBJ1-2,CASTAQGNGYTF,TGTGCCAGCACCGCCCAGGGTAATGGCTACACCTTC
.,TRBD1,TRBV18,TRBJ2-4,CASSPRSAGGIQYF,TGTGCCAGCTCACCACGATCTGCAGGGGGCATTCAGTACTTC
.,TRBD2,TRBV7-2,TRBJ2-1,CASSPHSGRIEQFF,TGTGCCAGCAGCCCGCATAGCGGGAGAATTGAGCAGTTCTTC
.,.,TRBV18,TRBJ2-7,CASSPPGQSAYEQYF,TGTGCCAGCTCACCCCCGGGACAAAGTGCCTACGAGCAGTACTTC
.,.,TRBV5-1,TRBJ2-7,CASSLSDSSYEQYF,TGCGCCAGCAGCTTGAGCGACAGTTCCTACGAGCAGTACTTC
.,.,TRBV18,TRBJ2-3,CASSPLAPDTQYF,TGTGCCAGCTCACCCCTAGCTCCAGATACGCAGTATTTT
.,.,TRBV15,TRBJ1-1,CATSRRGGLVLISEAFF,TGTGCCACCAGCCGACGGGGGGGCCTTGTTTTGATCTCTGAAGCTTTCTTT
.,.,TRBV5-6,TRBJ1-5,CASSLGQGFSYQPQHF,TGTGCCAGCAGCTTGGGTCAGGGATTTTCGTATCAGCCCCAGCATTTT
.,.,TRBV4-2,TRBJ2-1,CASSPLEVIRSYNEQFF,TGTGCCAGCAGCCCCCTAGAGGTGATCCGCTCCTACAATGAGCAGTTCTTC
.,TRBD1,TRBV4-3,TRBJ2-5,CASSQDPWTGRETQYF,TGCGCCAGCAGCCAAGATCCCTGGACAGGGCGGGAGACCCAGTACTTC
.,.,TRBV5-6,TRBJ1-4,CASSSGLDSGGEKLFF,TGTGCCAGCAGCTCAGGTCTGGACAGCGGAGGTGAAAAACTGTTTTTT
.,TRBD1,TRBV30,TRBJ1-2,CAGNRGLEDGYTF,TGTGCCGGGAACAGGGGCCTTGAGGATGGCTACACCTTC
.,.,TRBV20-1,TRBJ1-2,CSASGAGKYGYTF,TGCAGTGCTAGTGGGGCAGGGAAGTATGGCTACACCTTC
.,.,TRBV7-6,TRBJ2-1,CASSLSSGTYNEQFF,TGTGCCAGCAGCTTAAGTAGCGGCACCTACAATGAGCAGTTCTTC
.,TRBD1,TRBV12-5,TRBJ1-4,CASGLTGRPNEKLFF,TGTGCTAGTGGTCTGACAGGGCGGCCTAATGAAAAACTGTTTTTT
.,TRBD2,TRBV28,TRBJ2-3,CASSLWGLAGGKNTQYF,TGTGCCAGCAGTTTATGGGGACTAGCGGGAGGAAAGAATACGCAGTATTTT
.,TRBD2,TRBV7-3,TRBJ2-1,CASSLRAGGPFEQFF,TGTGCCAGCAGCTTACGCGCGGGAGGGCCGTTTGAGCAGTTCTTC
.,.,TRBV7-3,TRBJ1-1,CASRRTPVATEAFF,TGTGCCAGCAGGAGAACCCCGGTAGCCACTGAAGCTTTCTTT
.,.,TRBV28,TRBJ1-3,CASSSLLSSGNTIYF,TGTGCCAGCAGTAGTCTCCTGAGCTCTGGAAACACCATATATTTT
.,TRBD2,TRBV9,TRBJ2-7,CASSKKSSGIPVEQYF,TGTGCCAGCAGCAAAAAAAGTAGCGGGATCCCTGTTGAGCAGTACTTC
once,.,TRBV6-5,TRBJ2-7,CASSPGPGQTYEQYF,TGTGCCAGCAGCCCGGGTCCCGGACAGACCTACGAGCAGTACTTC
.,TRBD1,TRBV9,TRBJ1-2,CASSVRQGGDGYTF,TGTGCCAGCAGCGTACGACAGGGCGGGGATGGCTACACCTTC
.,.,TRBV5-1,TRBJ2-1,CASSLEGGHNEQFF,TGCGCCAGCAGCTTGGAGGGAGGTCACAATGAGCAGTTCTTC
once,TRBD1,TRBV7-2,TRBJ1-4,CASSLTGAREKLFF,TGTGCCAGCAGCTTAACAGGGGCAAGAGAAAAACTGTTTTTT
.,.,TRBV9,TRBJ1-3,CASSVDGGYGNTIYF,TGTGCCAGCAGCGTAGATGGGGGCTACGGAAACACCATATATTTT
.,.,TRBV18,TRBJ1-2,CASSPSGDSYTF,TGTGCCAGCTCACCTTCCGGGGATAGCTACACCTTC
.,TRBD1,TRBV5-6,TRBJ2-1,CASSLVPRGPEQFF,TGTGCCAGCAGCTTGGTCCCCAGGGGGCCTGAGCAGTTCTTC
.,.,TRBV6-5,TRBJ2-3,CASSYGLASDTQYF,TGTGCCAGCAGTTACGGCCTAGCGTCTGATACGCAGTATTTT
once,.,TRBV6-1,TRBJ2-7,CASSEGTYEQYF,TGTGCCAGCAGTGAAGGTACCTACGAGCAGTACTTC
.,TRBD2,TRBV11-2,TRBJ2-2,CASSPLAGTNTGELFF,TGTGCCAGCAGCCCTCTAGCGGGAACGAACACCGGGGAGCTGTTTTTT
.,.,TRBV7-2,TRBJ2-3,CASSLSSSHSGDTQYF,TGTGCCAGCAGCTTAAGCTCTAGCCATTCTGGAGATACGCAGTATTTT
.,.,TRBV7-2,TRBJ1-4,CASSLRGGEKLFF,TGTGCCAGCAGCTTAAGGGGCGGTGAAAAACTGTTTTTT
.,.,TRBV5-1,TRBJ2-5,CASSLQGETQYF,TGCGCCAGCAGCTTGCAGGGAGAGACCCAGTACTTC
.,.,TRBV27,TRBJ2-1,CASSLRGSYNEQFF,TGTGCCAGCAGTTTAAGGGGCTCCTACAATGAGCAGTTCTTC
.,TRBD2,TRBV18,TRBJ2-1,CASSPAAGPYNEQFF,TGTGCCAGCTCACCAGCAGCGGGACCTTACAATGAGCAGTTCTTC
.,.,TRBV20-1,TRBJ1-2,CSAREEMGAF,TGCAGTGCTAGAGAAGAAATGGGGGCATTC
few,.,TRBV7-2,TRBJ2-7,CASSFLAVSYEQYF,TGTGCCAGCAGCTTTTTAGCGGTCTCCTACGAGCAGTACTTC
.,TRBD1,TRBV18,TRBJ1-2,CASSPLHRLDRGSYGYTF,TGTGCCAGCTCACCACTCCACCGTCTGGACAGGGGAAGCTATGGCTACACCTTC
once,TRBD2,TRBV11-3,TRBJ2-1,CASSSLAGGGSYNEQFF,TGTGCCAGCAGCTCCCTAGCGGGGGGGGGCTCCTACAATGAGCAGTTCTTC
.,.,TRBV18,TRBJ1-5,CASSPGTGNQPQHF,TGTGCCAGCTCACCAGGGACTGGCAATCAGCCCCAGCATTTT
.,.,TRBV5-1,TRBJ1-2,CASSFGGSDYGYTF,TGCGCCAGCAGCTTCGGGGGGTCCGACTATGGCTACACCTTC